This is a list of T cell receptor beta chains from one sample in a study of cytomegalovirus exposure and HLA in healthy donors. Here immunoSEQ multiplex PCR was the method, and the copy in TCRdb shows in-frame clones only, minus some. The data show 97,000 or so clones, around a tenth seen once. Sequencing was carried out using PBMCs. Receptor source: a man aged 50 to 60 in good health and CMV-seropositive. Both conserved end residues are trimmed from each CDR3. The listing skips clone size in some rows; elsewhere it reads once, few, many or a size class.

abundance: NA; j_gene: TRBJ2-5; v_gene: TRBV29-1; CDR3aa: SVNPGEETQY
abundance: few; j_gene: TRBJ2-5; v_gene: TRBV9; CDR3aa: ASSVGTREQETQY
abundance: NA; j_gene: TRBJ1-5; v_gene: TRBV2; CDR3aa: ASSQNRGQPQH
abundance: few; j_gene: TRBJ2-2; v_gene: TRBV2; CDR3aa: ASRGGYGGGTNTGELF
abundance: few; j_gene: TRBJ2-3; v_gene: TRBV5-1; CDR3aa: ASSLDRGSADTQY
abundance: NA; j_gene: TRBJ1-2; v_gene: TRBV4-1; CDR3aa: ASSQGTRGLDGYT
abundance: few; j_gene: TRBJ1-6; v_gene: TRBV10-1; CDR3aa: ASLNSPLH
abundance: NA; j_gene: TRBJ1-5; v_gene: TRBV2; CDR3aa: ASSGDRGSQPQH
abundance: NA; j_gene: TRBJ2-3; v_gene: TRBV2; CDR3aa: ASTSVAGVTDTQY
abundance: few; j_gene: TRBJ1-2; v_gene: TRBV28; CDR3aa: ASSLHPQGVDGYT
abundance: NA; j_gene: TRBJ2-7; v_gene: TRBV13; CDR3aa: ASSSREYEQY
abundance: few; j_gene: TRBJ1-2; v_gene: TRBV6-6; CDR3aa: ASSQGQGSTYGYT
abundance: few; j_gene: TRBJ1-1; v_gene: TRBV6-5; CDR3aa: ASRWTGGSTEAF
abundance: NA; j_gene: TRBJ2-5; v_gene: TRBV28; CDR3aa: ASSQGGRGQETQY
abundance: few; j_gene: TRBJ2-3; v_gene: TRBV18; CDR3aa: ASSLQLAGGTDTQY
abundance: NA; j_gene: TRBJ2-7; v_gene: TRBV7-8; CDR3aa: ASRDDPGQGGSEQY
abundance: few; j_gene: TRBJ2-5; v_gene: TRBV5-4; CDR3aa: ASSLAGLQETQY
abundance: few; j_gene: TRBJ1-2; v_gene: TRBV11-2; CDR3aa: ASSLAGQFYGYT
abundance: few; j_gene: TRBJ2-1; v_gene: TRBV5-4; CDR3aa: ASSPRGRGGGRPNEQF
abundance: NA; j_gene: TRBJ2-3; v_gene: TRBV7-9; CDR3aa: ASSTRTGAADTQY
abundance: few; j_gene: TRBJ1-1; v_gene: TRBV6-1; CDR3aa: ASDAGTAFSIPF
abundance: few; j_gene: TRBJ2-5; v_gene: TRBV2; CDR3aa: AGAGNPQETQY
abundance: few; j_gene: TRBJ2-1; v_gene: TRBV6-5; CDR3aa: ASGGTGGGNEQF
abundance: few; j_gene: TRBJ1-2; v_gene: TRBV28; CDR3aa: ASSGSAGSYT
abundance: few; j_gene: TRBJ2-7; v_gene: TRBV27; CDR3aa: ASSSAAGGTSEQY
abundance: few; j_gene: TRBJ2-7; v_gene: TRBV29-1; CDR3aa: SVVFSSYEQY
abundance: NA; j_gene: TRBJ2-1; v_gene: TRBV2; CDR3aa: ATTGAGRRGDEQF
abundance: NA; j_gene: TRBJ1-4; v_gene: TRBV28; CDR3aa: ASSNQRAKLF
abundance: NA; j_gene: TRBJ2-7; v_gene: TRBV5-1; CDR3aa: ASSLGGERAYEQY
abundance: few; j_gene: TRBJ2-7; v_gene: TRBV30; CDR3aa: AWMGLAGVDEQY
abundance: NA; j_gene: TRBJ2-6; v_gene: TRBV7-8; CDR3aa: ASSFSDSGANVLT
abundance: few; j_gene: TRBJ2-7; v_gene: TRBV27; CDR3aa: ASSFFSSYEQY